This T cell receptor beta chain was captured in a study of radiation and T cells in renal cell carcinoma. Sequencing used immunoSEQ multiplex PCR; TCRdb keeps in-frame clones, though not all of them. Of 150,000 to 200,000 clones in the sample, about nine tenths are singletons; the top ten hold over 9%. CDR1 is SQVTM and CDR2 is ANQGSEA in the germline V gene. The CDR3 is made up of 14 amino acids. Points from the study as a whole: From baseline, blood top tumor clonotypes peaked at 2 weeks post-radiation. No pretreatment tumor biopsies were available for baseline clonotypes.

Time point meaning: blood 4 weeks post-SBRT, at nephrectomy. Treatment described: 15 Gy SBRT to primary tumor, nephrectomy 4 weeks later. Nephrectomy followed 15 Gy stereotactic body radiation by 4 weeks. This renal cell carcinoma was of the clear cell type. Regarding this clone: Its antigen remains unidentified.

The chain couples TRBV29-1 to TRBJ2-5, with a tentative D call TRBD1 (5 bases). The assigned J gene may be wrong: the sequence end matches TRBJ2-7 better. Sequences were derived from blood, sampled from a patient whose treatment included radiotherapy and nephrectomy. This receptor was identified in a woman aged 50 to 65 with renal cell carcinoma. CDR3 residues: CSVEGDSQSYEQYF. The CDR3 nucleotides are TGCAGCGTTGAAGGAGACAGCCAGTCCTACGAGCAGTACTTC.